Presented here are 31 T cell receptor beta chains from one specimen sequenced in a study of breast tumors, draining lymph nodes, adjacent tissues. The lymph nodes were axillary draining lymph nodes from breast cancer patients. One entry per CDR3 protein, called by TCRdb with MiXCR from the multiplex PCR reads. The profile shows 150,000 to 250,000 distinct CDR3 sequences, 31% of them singletons. Sequenced material: axillary lymph node tissue. These TCRs come from a female donor with breast cancer. Some clones in this sample may be carry-over from other donors' samples.

This clonotype appeared a few times. The rearrangement uses TRBV6-2 or TRBV6-3 and TRBJ2-1; D possibly corresponds to TRBD2 (6 bases). The V end was cut by 6 bases, the J end by 5 bases, with 23 bases between. The CDR3 is 17 amino acids. Germline V gene data show CDR1 as MNHEY and CDR2 as SVGEGT. The CDR3 reads CASSSHSGGSGDNEQFF. CDR3 sequence (DNA): TGTGCCAGCAGCAGCCATTCCGGGGGTAGCGGAGACAATGAGCAGTTCTTC.

This clonotype was detected only a few times. The rearrangement links TRBV15 to TRBJ1-1; D is uncertain. The CDR3 extends over 12 amino acids. Trimming took off 5 bases at V and 2 bases at J, with 6 bases between the two ends. Germline V gene lookup returns CDR1 LNHNV and CDR2 YYDKDF (reference sequence). The CDR3 DNA follows: TGTGCCACCAGCTCACAAAACACTGAAGCTTTCTTT. Its protein product is CATSSQNTEAFF. Combining the CDR3 with reference TRBV15 and TRBJ1-1 gives the whole variable domain DAMVIQNPRYQVTQFGKPVTLSCSQTLNHNVMYWYQQKSSQAPKLLFHYYDKDFNNEADTPDNFQSRRPNTSFCFLDIRSPGLGDTAMYLCATSSQNTEAFFGQGTRLTVV.

This clonotype was detected ten times or more. Here the CDR3 reads CAWNSGGARVETQYF. In DNA, the CDR3 is TGTGCCTGGAATAGCGGGGGGGCCAGGGTAGAGACCCAGTACTTC. This chain links TRBV30 with TRBJ2-5, with 11 bases that match TRBD2. Trimming at V came to 4 bases and at J to 4 bases, leaving 8 bases not matched to a gene. Germline-derived CDR1 and CDR2 are GTSNPN and SVGIG (reference sequence). This CDR3 is 15 amino acids long.

This rearrangement joins TRBV12-3 or TRBV12-4 to TRBJ2-5; D possibly matches TRBD1 or TRBD2 (5 bases each). Trimming removed 4 bases at V and 5 bases at J, with 14 bases between. This CDR3 region has 14 residues. The CDR3 DNA sequence: TGTGCCAGCAGTTCCCACAGGAGGAGGGAGACCCAGTACTTC. Residues: CASSSHRRRETQYF.

The table lists this clonotype with many counts. This chain joins TRBV20-1 and TRBJ2-5, with 10 bases that match TRBD2. Germline-derived CDR1 and CDR2 are DFQATT and SNEGSKA (reference sequence). V lost 4 bases and J lost 1; bases outside the gene matches: 6. The CDR3 is made up of 15 amino acids. CDR3 amino acids: CSANIAGGPQETQYF. CDR3 nucleotides: TGCAGTGCTAATATAGCGGGGGGTCCCCAAGAGACCCAGTACTTC.

About this clonotype itself: A much larger clone sits a single nucleotide away, making a read error possible. The chain is built from TRBV3-1 and TRBJ1-2, with no clear D. Trimming took off 4 bases at V and 8 bases at J, with 8 bases between the two ends. The CDR3 covers 11 residues. Germline V CDR1 and CDR2: LGHDT, YNNKEL (reference sequence). CDR3 bases: TGTGCCAGCAGCCGCCCGGGAGGCTACACCTTC. Translating it yields CASSRPGGYTF.

This clonotype showed up many times. V and J are TRBV24-1 and TRBJ2-1, with 9 bases that match TRBD2. J gave up 7 bases and V 12 bases, and 9 bases lay outside the gene matches. The length of the CDR3 is 13 residues. CDR1 and CDR2 from the germline V gene are KGHDR and SFDVKD. DNA of the CDR3: TGTGCCTCATTAGCGGGAGAGGCGAATGAGCAGTTCTTC. This sequence encodes CASLAGEANEQFF.

This clonotype was observed at least ten times. The rearrangement links TRBV3-1 to TRBJ2-7; 11 positions agree with TRBD2. Per the germline V gene, CDR1 is LGHDT and CDR2 is YNNKEL (reference sequence). The trim removed 6 bases at V and 0 bases at J, leaving 4 bases unmatched. The CDR3 loop spans 15 amino acids. CDR3 residues: CASSQTSGNSYEQYF. Written as DNA, the CDR3 is TGTGCCAGCAGTCAGACTAGCGGGAACTCCTACGAGCAGTACTTC.

The J gene is TRBJ1-3, the V gene TRBV18; D not certain. Germline-derived CDR1 and CDR2 are KGHSH and LQKENI. The CDR3 covers 13 residues. V lost 5 bases and J 0 bases, leaving 5 bases between the germline ends. CDR3 bases: TGTGCCAGCTCAACAGCCTCTGGAAACACCATATATTTT. Translation: CASSTASGNTIYF.

In regard to this clonotype: The conserved phenylalanine or tryptophan normally closing the CDR3 is absent here, so this likely arose from a read error. The J gene is TRBJ2-4, the V gene TRBV7-2; 9 positions match TRBD1. Trimming removed 4 bases from V and 4 bases from J; junction bases left unmatched: 2. In germline, CDR1 is SGHTA, CDR2 FQGNSA. There are 14 residues in the CDR3. The CDR3 DNA reads TGTGCCAGCAGCTCACAGGGGGCTAAAAACATTCAGTACCTC. Translating gives CASSSQGAKNIQYL.

V usage is TRBV7-8 and J usage is TRBJ2-5; TRBD2 matches at 14 bases. The V gene's germline CDR1 is SGHVS and CDR2 FQNEAQ. CDR3 length: 19 residues. J gave up 6 bases and V 6 bases, and 18 bases lay outside the gene matches. The CDR3 here is CASSARGTSGGCETKTQYF. In nucleotides, the CDR3 is TGTGCCAGCAGTGCTAGAGGGACTAGCGGGGGCTGCGAAACAAAGACCCAGTACTTC.

About this clonotype itself: One base away lies a much larger clone, so this may be a sequencing read error. The chain has TRBV19 and TRBJ1-3, with D unclear. The CDR3 totals 14 residues. CDR1 is LNHDA and CDR2 is SQIVND in the germline V gene (reference sequence). The chain's CDR3 is CASKDQSSGDTIYF. The CDR3 region has the DNA TGTGCCAGTAAAGATCAGAGCTCTGGAGACACCATATATTTT.

This clonotype was seen many times. V is TRBV15 and J is TRBJ2-1; 7 nucleotides align to TRBD2. CDR1 is LNHNV, CDR2 YYDKDF, per germline (reference sequence). The CDR3 contains 15 residues. Unmatched junction bases numbered 9, after V lost 5 bases and J lost 5 bases. DNA of the CDR3: TGTGCCACCAGCGGCACTAGCGTACTTAACAATGAGCAGTTCTTC. Translated: CATSGTSVLNNEQFF.

The rearrangement uses TRBV15 and TRBJ2-6, with D perhaps TRBD1 (6 bases). Looked up from germline, CDR1 is LNHNV and CDR2 is YYDKDF (reference sequence). Between the trimmed V and J ends, which lost 4 bases and 4 bases, there was a span of 14 bases. The CDR3 loop spans 16 amino acids. CDR3 coding DNA: TGTGCCACCAGCAAGCTCCTGGGGGCCGGGGCCAACGTCCTGACTTTC. It specifies CATSKLLGAGANVLTF.

Worth noting for this clonotype: The conserved phenylalanine or tryptophan is not found at the CDR3 terminus, so this likely reflects a read error. The DNA is omitted, as the CDR3 cannot be located on it reliably, and the CDR3 follows TCRdb's listing. J is TRBJ2-7 and V is TRBV2; TRBD2 was called by the table and not checked on the DNA. The CDR3 length is 8 residues, termini included. The germline V gene has CDR1 SNHLY and CDR2 FYNNEI. The CDR3 loop is CASSARLA.

Regarding this clonotype: It is unclear where the CDR3 begins or ends on the DNA, so no DNA is shown, and the CDR3 is as TCRdb lists it. The chain uses TRBV7-3 and TRBJ2-2; the table's D call, TRBD1, was not checked against the DNA. 18 amino acids form the CDR3, both terminal residues included. CDR1 and CDR2 (germline): SGHTA, FQGTGA. CDR3 sequence: CASSLEPRQPQFFGELFF.

This clonotype was detected many times. The V and J genes are TRBV20-1 and TRBJ1-2; D is perhaps TRBD1 (5 bases). The ends were cut back, 2 bases at V and 5 bases at J, with 18 bases in the middle. CDR1 is DFQATT, CDR2 SNEGSKA, per germline (reference sequence). This CDR3 has 15 amino acids. CDR3 nucleotide sequence: TGCAGTGCTAGAAACAACCTGGGGGGAAAATATGGCTACACCTTC. It translates to CSARNNLGGKYGYTF.

This clonotype was seen repeatedly, ten times or more. The chain has TRBV13 and TRBJ2-7; TRBD2 aligns across 8 bases. The CDR3 contains 14 residues. With V trimmed by 5 bases and J by 2 bases, 5 bases remained unmatched. CDR1 is PRHDT, CDR2 FYEKMQ, per germline (reference sequence). The CDR3 DNA reads TGTGCCAGCAGCCGGGGGGGGGGCACCTACGAGCAGTACTTC. Translating it yields CASSRGGGTYEQYF.

Judged by abundance, this clonotype is medium-sized. This rearrangement joins TRBV7-2 to TRBJ1-2; the match to TRBD1 covers 9 bases. The CDR3 loop spans 15 amino acids. J was trimmed by 4 bases and V by 4 bases; bases with no gene match: 7. In germline, CDR1 is SGHTA, CDR2 FQGNSA. DNA of the CDR3: TGTGCCAGCAGCTCCCCAGGGACAGGGTTCTATGGCTACACCTTC. It translates to CASSSPGTGFYGYTF.

About this clonotype itself: This is likely a read error, given that the CDR3 carries no conserved phenylalanine or tryptophan at its end. The DNA is left out, because the CDR3 cannot be placed on it with certainty; the CDR3 is given as TCRdb lists it. The rearrangement links TRBV10-3 to TRBJ1-6; no DNA check was done on the table's D call, TRBD1. CDR1 is ENHRY, CDR2 SYGVKD, per germline. The CDR3 is 13 residues long, ends included. CDR3: CAIRQGNEQFFGP.

In regard to this clonotype: This may be a read error, as it is one base from a much larger clone. The V and J genes are TRBV6-2 or TRBV6-3 and TRBJ2-7; TRBD2 matches at 7 bases. This CDR3 region has 15 residues. The germline V gene encodes CDR1 MNHEY and CDR2 SVGEGT. V lost 6 bases, J lost 4 bases, and 12 bases stayed unmatched. The CDR3 sequence: CASRPPPAGVYEQYF. The CDR3 DNA is TGTGCCAGCAGACCCCCCCCGGCGGGGGTATACGAGCAGTACTTC.

This clonotype has at least ten counts. The J gene is TRBJ2-5, the V gene TRBV7-9, with a possible D match to TRBD2 (6 bases). The ends were cut back, 0 bases at V and 2 bases at J, with 10 bases in the middle. Germline V lookup: CDR1 SEHNR, CDR2 FQNEAQ (reference sequence). The CDR3 is made up of 15 amino acids. CDR3: CASSLAGAGQETQYF. In nucleotides, the CDR3 is TGTGCCAGCAGCTTAGCTGGGGCGGGACAAGAGACCCAGTACTTC.

This clonotype was observed a handful of times. V and J are TRBV28 and TRBJ2-5; TRBD1 agrees at 11 bases. Looked up from germline, CDR1 is MDHEN and CDR2 is SYDVKM. This CDR3 region has 15 residues. Germline trimming cut 6 bases from V and 4 bases from J; bases unmatched to any gene: 7. The DNA for the CDR3 is TGTGCCAGCAGCCGGACCGGGACAGGGGGAGAGACCCAGTACTTC. It encodes CASSRTGTGGETQYF.

This clonotype has a count of ten or more. The V call is TRBV5-1, the J call TRBJ2-5; 7 bases line up with TRBD2. The germline CDR1 and CDR2 sequences are SGHRS and YFSETQ. The CDR3 covers 14 residues. V shed 3 bases and J 5 bases; nucleotides not matched to a gene: 7. The CDR3 region is CASSYWRGKETQYF. Here the CDR3 DNA reads TGCGCCAGCAGCTACTGGCGGGGGAAGGAGACCCAGTACTTC.

V usage is TRBV7-8 and J usage is TRBJ2-5; D is unclear. V dropped 4 bases and J dropped 0 bases, with 6 bases sitting between them. Germline CDR1 is SGHVS and CDR2 is FQNEAQ. This CDR3 contains 13 residues. CDR3 sequence reads: CASSSRDQETQYF. CDR3 DNA sequence: TGTGCCAGCAGCTCCCGTGACCAAGAGACCCAGTACTTC.

The V gene is TRBV6-6, the J gene TRBJ1-2; TRBD1 aligns across 12 bases. CDR3 length: 15 residues. Germline values: CDR1 MNHNY, CDR2 SVGAGI (reference sequence). V shed 5 bases, J shed 8 bases, and the junction held 9 bases outside the gene matches. The CDR3 reads CASSQPGQGAEGYTF. Written as DNA, the CDR3 is TGTGCCAGCAGTCAACCGGGACAGGGGGCGGAAGGCTACACCTTC.

This clonotype was counted at least ten times. The rearrangement uses TRBV4-1 and TRBJ1-5; 9 nucleotides match TRBD1. This CDR3 is 16 amino acids long. The trim removed 1 base at V and 6 bases at J, leaving 7 bases unmatched. CDR1 and CDR2 (germline): MGHRA, YSYEKL. Here the CDR3 DNA reads TGCGCCAGCAGCCAAGTCCCTTACAGGGGGCCTCAGCCCCAGCATTTT. This gives the protein CASSQVPYRGPQPQHF.

A few counts support this clonotype. The chain uses TRBV18 and TRBJ2-7; 7 positions agree with TRBD2. The length of the CDR3 is 16 residues. V dropped 3 bases and J dropped 6; count of bases not matched to a gene: 14. CDR1 is KGHSH, CDR2 LQKENI, per germline. The CDR3 spells CASSPLNGRAGSEQYF. The CDR3 nucleotides are TGTGCCAGCTCACCCCTAAATGGGAGGGCCGGTAGCGAGCAGTACTTC.

This clonotype was picked up many times. V usage is TRBV13 and J usage is TRBJ2-7; 7 nucleotides line up with TRBD2. CDR3 length: 14 amino acids. The germline V gene has CDR1 PRHDT and CDR2 FYEKMQ (reference sequence). With 3 bases clipped from V and 0 bases from J, the junction kept 2 bases outside the gene matches. CDR3 residues: CASSFSGASYEQYF. The CDR3 DNA reads as TGTGCCAGCAGCTTCAGCGGGGCCTCCTACGAGCAGTACTTC.

This clonotype showed up many times. This chain connects TRBV20-1 to TRBJ1-5; no firm D call. This CDR3 region has 16 residues. The germline CDR1 and CDR2 sequences are DFQATT and SNEGSKA (reference sequence). Trimming pared 0 bases from V and 1 base from J, leaving 13 bases between. CDR3 in amino acids: CSARDSGVRSNQPQHF. The CDR3 DNA is TGCAGTGCTAGAGACTCTGGGGTCCGAAGCAATCAGCCCCAGCATTTT.

This clonotype was seen many times. The chain uses TRBV6-1 and TRBJ2-5, with D perhaps TRBD1 or TRBD2 (5 bases each). CDR3 length: 14 residues. Germline assignment: CDR1 MNHNS and CDR2 SASEGT. V lost 5 bases and J lost 5, with 15 bases in between. The CDR3 spells CASSRDPSEETQYF. In DNA form, the CDR3 reads TGTGCCAGCAGTCGGGACCCATCGGAGGAGACCCAGTACTTC.